The 4 T cell receptor beta chains presented below share a single source sample, sequenced in a study of shared clonotypes between healthy human individuals. CD45RO-negative, CCR7-selected cells formed the naive CD8 fraction, which excluded terminally differentiated effector memory CD45RA+ cells. The protocol was immunoSEQ multiplex PCR, while the TCRdb copy is restricted to in-frame clones and leaves out a portion. The data hold about 2.1 million clones, with just over 90% observed a single time. The sequencing input was naive CD8+ T cells from PBMCs. These receptors originate from a man aged 18 to 30 in good health. Some clones in this sample may be carry-over from other donors' samples.

This chain links TRBV19 with TRBJ1-2; D gene unclear. The CDR3 covers 15 residues. V was trimmed by 3 bases and J by 1 base, leaving 12 bases between them. Germline V CDR1 and CDR2: LNHDA, SQIVND (reference sequence). The DNA of the CDR3 is TGTGCCAGTAGTATGTGGCCAGGAGGTAACTATGGCTACACCTTC. Protein sequence: CASSMWPGGNYGYTF.

V usage is TRBV15 and J usage is TRBJ1-5; TRBD1 aligns across 9 bases. Losses at the gene ends were 3 bases for V and 10 bases for J; bases not matched to a gene: 10. CDR1 and CDR2 (germline): LNHNV, YYDKDF (reference sequence). This CDR3 is built from 15 residues. Written as DNA, the CDR3 is TGTGCCACCAGCAGTGACAGGGGGGGCGGGGTACCCCAGCATTTT. Its translation is CATSSDRGGGVPQHF.

CDR3 residues: CASSKGLLSTDTQYF. In DNA, the CDR3 is TGTGCCAGCAGCAAGGGACTCCTTAGCACAGATACGCAGTATTTT. The chain joins TRBV7-3 to TRBJ2-3; maybe TRBD2 (6 bases). Trimming took 5 bases from V and 0 from J, leaving 12 bases between them. The CDR3 sequence is 15 residues long. Germline lookup yields CDR1 SGHTA and CDR2 FQGTGA.

The gene calls are TRBV30 and TRBJ1-2; TRBD1 aligns across 7 bases. The germline V gene encodes CDR1 GTSNPN and CDR2 SVGIG (reference sequence). Trimming took 0 bases from V and 4 from J; bases not matched to a gene: 8. The CDR3 consists of 15 residues. This chain's CDR3 is CAWSVGTAAGYGYTF. In DNA, the CDR3 is TGTGCCTGGAGTGTCGGGACAGCAGCAGGCTATGGCTACACCTTC.